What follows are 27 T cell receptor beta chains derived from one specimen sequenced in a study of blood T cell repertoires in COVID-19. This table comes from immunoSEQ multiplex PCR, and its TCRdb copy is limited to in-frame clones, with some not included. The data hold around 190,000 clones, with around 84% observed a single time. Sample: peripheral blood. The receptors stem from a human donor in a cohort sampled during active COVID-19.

The CDR3 region is CASSWAGTVSYEQYF. CDR3 nucleotides: TGTGCCAGCAGCTGGGCCGGGACAGTTTCCTACGAGCAGTACTTC. The rearrangement joins TRBV11-2 to TRBJ2-7, with 7 bases that match TRBD1. CDR1 and CDR2 (germline): SGHAT, FQNNGV. V lost 4 bases and J lost 1; bases outside the gene matches: 7. This CDR3 is 15 amino acids long. Full variable domain (remainder filled in from reference TRBV11-2 and TRBJ2-7): EAGVAQSPRYKIIEKRQSVAFWCNPISGHATLYWYQQILGQGPKLLIQFQNNGVVDDSQLPKDRFSAERLKGVDSTLKIQPAKLEDSAVYLCASSWAGTVSYEQYFGPGTRLTVT.

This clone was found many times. The chain's CDR3 is CAWTGQFGLNSPLHF. The CDR3 coding sequence is TGTGCCTGGACGGGACAGTTTGGGTTGAATTCACCCCTCCACTTT. The genes are TRBV30 and TRBJ1-6, with 7 bases matching TRBD1. The junction had 10 bases not matched to a gene; V was cut back by 4 bases and J by 7 bases. This CDR3 has 15 amino acids. Germline V gene sequence: CDR1 GTSNPN, CDR2 SVGIG (reference sequence). Full variable domain (rest looked up from reference TRBV30 and TRBJ1-6): SQTIHQWPATLVQPVGSPLSLECTVEGTSNPNLYWYRQAAGRGLQLLFYSVGIGQISSEVPQNLSASRPQDRQFILSSKKLLLSDSGFYLCAWTGQFGLNSPLHFGNGTRLTVT.

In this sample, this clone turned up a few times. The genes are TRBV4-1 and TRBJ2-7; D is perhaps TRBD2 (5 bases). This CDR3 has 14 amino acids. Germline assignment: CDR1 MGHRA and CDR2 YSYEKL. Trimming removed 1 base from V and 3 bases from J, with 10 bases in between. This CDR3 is CASSQGLLFYEQYF. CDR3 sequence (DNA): TGCGCCAGCAGCCAAGGACTACTCTTCTACGAGCAGTACTTC.

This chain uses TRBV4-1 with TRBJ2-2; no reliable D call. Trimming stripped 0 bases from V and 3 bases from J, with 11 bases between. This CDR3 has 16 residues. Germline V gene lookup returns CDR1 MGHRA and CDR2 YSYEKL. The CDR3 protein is CASSQDTRAHTGELFF. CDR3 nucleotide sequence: TGCGCCAGCAGCCAAGATACCCGAGCCCACACCGGGGAGCTGTTTTTT.

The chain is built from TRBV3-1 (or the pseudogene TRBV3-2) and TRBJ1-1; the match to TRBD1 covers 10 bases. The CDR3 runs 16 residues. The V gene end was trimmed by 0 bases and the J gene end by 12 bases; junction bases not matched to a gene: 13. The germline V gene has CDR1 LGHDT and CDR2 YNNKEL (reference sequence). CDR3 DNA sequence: TGTGCCAGCAGCCAAGATCCGGAGACAGGGGGCTTCGGGACTTTCTTT. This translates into CASSQDPETGGFGTFF.

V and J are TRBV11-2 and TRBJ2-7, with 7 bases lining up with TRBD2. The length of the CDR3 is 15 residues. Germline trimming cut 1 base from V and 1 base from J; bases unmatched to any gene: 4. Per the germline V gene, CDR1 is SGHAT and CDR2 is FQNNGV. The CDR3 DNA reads TGTGCCAGCAGCTTAGCGGGAGGTCCTTCCTACGAGCAGTACTTC. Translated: CASSLAGGPSYEQYF. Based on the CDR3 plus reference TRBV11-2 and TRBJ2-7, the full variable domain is EAGVAQSPRYKIIEKRQSVAFWCNPISGHATLYWYQQILGQGPKLLIQFQNNGVVDDSQLPKDRFSAERLKGVDSTLKIQPAKLEDSAVYLCASSLAGGPSYEQYFGPGTRLTVT.

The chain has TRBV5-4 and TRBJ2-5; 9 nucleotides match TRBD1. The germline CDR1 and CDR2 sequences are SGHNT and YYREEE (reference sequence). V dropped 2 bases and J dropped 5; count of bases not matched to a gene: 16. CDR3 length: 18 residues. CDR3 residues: CASSFLTRAGQGKETQYF. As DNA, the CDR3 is TGTGCCAGCAGCTTCTTAACCCGTGCGGGACAGGGAAAGGAGACCCAGTACTTC.

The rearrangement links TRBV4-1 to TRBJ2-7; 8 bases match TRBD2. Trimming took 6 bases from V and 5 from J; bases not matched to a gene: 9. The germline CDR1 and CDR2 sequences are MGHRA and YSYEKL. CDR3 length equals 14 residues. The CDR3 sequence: CASSPSGSGDEQYF. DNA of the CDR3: TGCGCCAGCAGTCCAAGCGGGAGCGGGGACGAGCAGTACTTC.

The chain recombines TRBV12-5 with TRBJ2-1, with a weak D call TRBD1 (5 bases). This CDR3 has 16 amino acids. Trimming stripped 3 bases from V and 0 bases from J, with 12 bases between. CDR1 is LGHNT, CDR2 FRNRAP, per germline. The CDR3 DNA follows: TGTGCTAGTGGTTTACGGCGGACAAGCTCCTACAATGAGCAGTTCTTC. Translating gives CASGLRRTSSYNEQFF. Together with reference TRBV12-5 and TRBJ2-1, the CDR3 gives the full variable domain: DARVTQTPRHKVTEMGQEVTMRCQPILGHNTVFWYRQTMMQGLELLAYFRNRAPLDDSGMPKDRFSAEMPDATLATLKIQPSEPRDSAVYFCASGLRRTSSYNEQFFGPGTRLTVL.

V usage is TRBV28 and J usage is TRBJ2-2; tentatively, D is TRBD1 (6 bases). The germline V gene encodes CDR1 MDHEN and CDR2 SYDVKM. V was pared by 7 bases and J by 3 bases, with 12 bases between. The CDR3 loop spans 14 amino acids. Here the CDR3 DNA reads TGTGCCAGCAAGGCAGGGGCGTACACCGGGGAGCTGTTTTTT. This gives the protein CASKAGAYTGELFF.

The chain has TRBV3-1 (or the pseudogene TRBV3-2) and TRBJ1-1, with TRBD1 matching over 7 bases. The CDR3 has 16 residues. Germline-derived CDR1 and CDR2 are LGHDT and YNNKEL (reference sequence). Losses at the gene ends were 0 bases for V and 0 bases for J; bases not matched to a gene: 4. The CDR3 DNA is TGTGCCAGCAGCCAAGATGTAGGGGGCGTGAACACTGAAGCTTTCTTT. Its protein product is CASSQDVGGVNTEAFF.

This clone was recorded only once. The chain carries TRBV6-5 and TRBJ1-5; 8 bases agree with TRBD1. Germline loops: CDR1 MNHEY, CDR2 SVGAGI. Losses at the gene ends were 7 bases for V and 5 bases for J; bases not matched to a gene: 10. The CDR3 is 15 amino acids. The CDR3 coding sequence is TGTGCCAGCAAGGCTGACAGGGGAGCTCATCAGCCCCAGCATTTT. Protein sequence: CASKADRGAHQPQHF.

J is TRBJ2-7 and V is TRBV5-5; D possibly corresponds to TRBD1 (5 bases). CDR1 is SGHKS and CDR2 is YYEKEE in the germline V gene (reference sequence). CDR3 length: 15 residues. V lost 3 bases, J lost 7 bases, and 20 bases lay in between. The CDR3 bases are TGTGCCAGCAGCTCCGTGTCGGGCTGGTCAGGGGAGCAGTACTTC. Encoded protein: CASSSVSGWSGEQYF. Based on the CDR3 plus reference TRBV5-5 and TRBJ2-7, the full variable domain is DAGVTQSPTHLIKTRGQQVTLRCSPISGHKSVSWYQQVLGQGPQFIFQYYEKEERGRGNFPDRFSARQFPNYSSELNVNALLLGDSALYLCASSSVSGWSGEQYFGPGTRLTVT.

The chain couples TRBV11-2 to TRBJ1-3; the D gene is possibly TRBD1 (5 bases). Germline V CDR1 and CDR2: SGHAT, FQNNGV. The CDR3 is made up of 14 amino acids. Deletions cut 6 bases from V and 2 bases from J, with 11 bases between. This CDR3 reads CASRQQVAGNTIYF. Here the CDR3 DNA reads TGTGCCAGCAGACAACAGGTCGCTGGAAACACCATATATTTT.

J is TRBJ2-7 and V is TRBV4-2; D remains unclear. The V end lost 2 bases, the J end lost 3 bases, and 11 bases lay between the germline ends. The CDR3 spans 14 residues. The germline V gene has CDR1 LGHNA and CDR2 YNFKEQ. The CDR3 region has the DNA TGTGCCAGCAGCCAACTTTTTGCCGGCTACGAGCAGTACTTC. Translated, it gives CASSQLFAGYEQYF.

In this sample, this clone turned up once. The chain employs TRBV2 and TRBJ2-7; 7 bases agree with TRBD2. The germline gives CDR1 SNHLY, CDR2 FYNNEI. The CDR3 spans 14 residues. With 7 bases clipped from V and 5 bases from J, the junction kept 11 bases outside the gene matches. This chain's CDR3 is CASMVSGGLHEQYF. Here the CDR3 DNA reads TGTGCCAGCATGGTCTCGGGGGGTTTGCACGAGCAGTACTTC.

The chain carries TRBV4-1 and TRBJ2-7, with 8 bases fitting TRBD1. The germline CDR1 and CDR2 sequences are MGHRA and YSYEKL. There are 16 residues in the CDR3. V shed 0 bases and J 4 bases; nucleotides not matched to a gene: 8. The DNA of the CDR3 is TGCGCCAGCAGCCAAGATTTCGCAGGGGGCGTTTACGAGCAGTACTTC. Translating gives CASSQDFAGGVYEQYF.

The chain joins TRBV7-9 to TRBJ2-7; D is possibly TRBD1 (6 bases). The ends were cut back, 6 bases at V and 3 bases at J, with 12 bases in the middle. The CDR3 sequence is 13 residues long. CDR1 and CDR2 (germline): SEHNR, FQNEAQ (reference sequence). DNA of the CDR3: TGTGCCAGCAGTCTCCCGGACAGCTACGAGCAGTACTTC. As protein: CASSLPDSYEQYF. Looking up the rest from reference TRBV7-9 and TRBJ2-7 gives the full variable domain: DTGVSQNPRHKITKRGQNVTFRCDPISEHNRLYWYRQTLGQGPEFLTYFQNEAQLEKSRLLSDRFSAERPKGSFSTLEIQRTEQGDSAMYLCASSLPDSYEQYFGPGTRLTVT.

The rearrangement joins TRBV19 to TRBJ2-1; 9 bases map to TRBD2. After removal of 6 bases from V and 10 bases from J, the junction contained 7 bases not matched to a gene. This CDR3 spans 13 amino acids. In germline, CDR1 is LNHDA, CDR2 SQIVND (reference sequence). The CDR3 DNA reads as TGTGCCAGTAGAAGTACTAGCGGGCCGGAGCAGTTCTTC. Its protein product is CASRSTSGPEQFF.

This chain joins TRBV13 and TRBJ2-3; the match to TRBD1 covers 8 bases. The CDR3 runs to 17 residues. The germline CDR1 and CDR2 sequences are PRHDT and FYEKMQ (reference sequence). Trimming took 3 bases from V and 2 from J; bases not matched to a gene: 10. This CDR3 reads CASSFPPQGGLTDTQYF. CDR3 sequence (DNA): TGTGCCAGCAGCTTCCCCCCACAGGGGGGACTCACAGATACGCAGTATTTT.

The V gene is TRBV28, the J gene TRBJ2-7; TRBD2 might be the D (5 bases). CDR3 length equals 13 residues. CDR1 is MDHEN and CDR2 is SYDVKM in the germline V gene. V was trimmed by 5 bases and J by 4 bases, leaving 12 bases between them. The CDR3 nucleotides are TGTGCCAGCAGTGGGCCGACGGGATACGAGCAGTACTTC. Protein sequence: CASSGPTGYEQYF.

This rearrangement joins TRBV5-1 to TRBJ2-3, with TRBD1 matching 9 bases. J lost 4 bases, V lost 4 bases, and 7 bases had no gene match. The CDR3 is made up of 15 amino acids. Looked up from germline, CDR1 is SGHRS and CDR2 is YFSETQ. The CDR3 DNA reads TGCGCCAGCAGCAACAGGGGGCGCTTGTCAGATACGCAGTATTTT. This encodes CASSNRGRLSDTQYF. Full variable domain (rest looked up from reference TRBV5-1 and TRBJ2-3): KAGVTQTPRYLIKTRGQQVTLSCSPISGHRSVSWYQQTPGQGLQFLFEYFSETQRNKGNFPGRFSGRQFSNSRSEMNVSTLELGDSALYLCASSNRGRLSDTQYFGPGTRLTVL.

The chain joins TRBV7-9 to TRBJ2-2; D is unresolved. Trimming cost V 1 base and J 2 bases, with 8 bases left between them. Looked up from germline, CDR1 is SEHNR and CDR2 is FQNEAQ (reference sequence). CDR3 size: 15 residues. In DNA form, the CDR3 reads TGTGCCAGCAGCTTAGGGGTGGGCAACACCGGGGAGCTGTTTTTT. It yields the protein CASSLGVGNTGELFF.

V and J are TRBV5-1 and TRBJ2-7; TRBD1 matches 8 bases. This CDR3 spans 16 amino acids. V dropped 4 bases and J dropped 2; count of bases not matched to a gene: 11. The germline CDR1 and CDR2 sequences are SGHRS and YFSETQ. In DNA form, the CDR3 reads TGCGCCAGCAGCAGGGGACAGGTAAGATCAACCTACGAGCAGTACTTC. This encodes CASSRGQVRSTYEQYF. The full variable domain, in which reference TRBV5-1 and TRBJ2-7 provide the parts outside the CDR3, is KAGVTQTPRYLIKTRGQQVTLSCSPISGHRSVSWYQQTPGQGLQFLFEYFSETQRNKGNFPGRFSGRQFSNSRSEMNVSTLELGDSALYLCASSRGQVRSTYEQYFGPGTRLTVT.

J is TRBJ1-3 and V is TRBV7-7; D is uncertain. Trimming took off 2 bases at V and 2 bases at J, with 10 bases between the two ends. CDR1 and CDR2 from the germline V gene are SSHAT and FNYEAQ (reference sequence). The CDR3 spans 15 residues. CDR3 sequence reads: CASSLSLTAGNTIYF. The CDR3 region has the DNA TGTGCCAGCAGCTTAAGTCTTACTGCTGGAAACACCATATATTTT.

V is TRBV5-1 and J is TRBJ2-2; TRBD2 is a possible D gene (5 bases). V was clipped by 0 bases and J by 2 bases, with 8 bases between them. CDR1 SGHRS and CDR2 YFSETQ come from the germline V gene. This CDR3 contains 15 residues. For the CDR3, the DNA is TGCGCCAGCAGCTTGGCTAGCTATAACACCGGGGAGCTGTTTTTT. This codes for CASSLASYNTGELFF. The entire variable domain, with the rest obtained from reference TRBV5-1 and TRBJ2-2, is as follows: KAGVTQTPRYLIKTRGQQVTLSCSPISGHRSVSWYQQTPGQGLQFLFEYFSETQRNKGNFPGRFSGRQFSNSRSEMNVSTLELGDSALYLCASSLASYNTGELFFGEGSRLTVL.

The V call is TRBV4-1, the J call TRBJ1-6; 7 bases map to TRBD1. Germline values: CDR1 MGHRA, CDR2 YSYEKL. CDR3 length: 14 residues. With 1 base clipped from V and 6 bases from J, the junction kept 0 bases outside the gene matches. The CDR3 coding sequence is TGCGCCAGCAGCCAAGGACAGGGTAATTCACCCCTCCACTTT. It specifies CASSQGQGNSPLHF.